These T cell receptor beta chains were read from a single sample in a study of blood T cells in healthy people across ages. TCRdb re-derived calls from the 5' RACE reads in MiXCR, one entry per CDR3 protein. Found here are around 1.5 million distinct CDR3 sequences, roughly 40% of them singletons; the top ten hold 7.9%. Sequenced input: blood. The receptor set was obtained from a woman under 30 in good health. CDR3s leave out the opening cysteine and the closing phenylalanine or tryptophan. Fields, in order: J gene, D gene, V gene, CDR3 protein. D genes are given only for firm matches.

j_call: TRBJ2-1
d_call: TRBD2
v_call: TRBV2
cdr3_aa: AGLAGGENEQF

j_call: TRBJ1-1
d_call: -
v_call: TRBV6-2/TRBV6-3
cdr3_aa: ASSYRDPPGTEAF

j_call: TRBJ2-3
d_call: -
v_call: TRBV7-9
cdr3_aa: ASSPQDVKVQY

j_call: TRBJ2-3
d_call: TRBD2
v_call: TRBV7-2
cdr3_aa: ASSLKREYKDTQY

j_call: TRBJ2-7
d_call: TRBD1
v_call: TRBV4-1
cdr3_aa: ASSPYPTGTAYEQY

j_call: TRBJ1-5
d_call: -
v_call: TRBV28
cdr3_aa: ASSADAGASSNQPQH

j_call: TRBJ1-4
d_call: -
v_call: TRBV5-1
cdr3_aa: ASSLGEMKIFIREKLF

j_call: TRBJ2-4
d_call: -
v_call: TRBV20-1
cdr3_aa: SAIEAKNIQY

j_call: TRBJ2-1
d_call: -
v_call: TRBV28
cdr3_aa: ASSKTGFSYNEQF

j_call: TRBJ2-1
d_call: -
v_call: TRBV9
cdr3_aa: ASSAAVTNEQF

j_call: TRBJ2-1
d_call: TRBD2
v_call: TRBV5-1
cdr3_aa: ASSSSGLAGGKQF

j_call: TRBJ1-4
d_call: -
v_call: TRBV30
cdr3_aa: AWSARGNEKLF

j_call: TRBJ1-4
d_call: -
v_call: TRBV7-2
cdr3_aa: ASSLAWPGTNNEKLF

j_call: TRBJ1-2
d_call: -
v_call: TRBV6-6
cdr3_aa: AICPSDRSDGYT

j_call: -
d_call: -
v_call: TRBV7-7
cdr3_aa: ARWGHEQY

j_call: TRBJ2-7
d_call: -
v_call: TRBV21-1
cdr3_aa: ASSKTGPPIFYEQY

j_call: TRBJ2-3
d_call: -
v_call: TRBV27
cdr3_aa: ASTPNKGPTDTQY

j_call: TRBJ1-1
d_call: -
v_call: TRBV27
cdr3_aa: ASRKLGEAF

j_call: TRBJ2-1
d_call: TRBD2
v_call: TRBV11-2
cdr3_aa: ASSLDPGTSEDEQF

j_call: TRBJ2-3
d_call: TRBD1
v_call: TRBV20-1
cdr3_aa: SAIEGAIPTDTQY

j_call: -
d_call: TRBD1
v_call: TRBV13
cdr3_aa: ASSPDRDHEQY

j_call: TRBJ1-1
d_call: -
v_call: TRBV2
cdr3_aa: ASRRDTLNTEAF

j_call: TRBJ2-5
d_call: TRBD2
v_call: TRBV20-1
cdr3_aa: SGRAGAEETQY

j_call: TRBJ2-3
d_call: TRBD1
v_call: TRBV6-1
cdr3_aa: ASNPGQGRTDTQY

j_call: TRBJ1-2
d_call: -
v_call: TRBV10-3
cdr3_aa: AITERDNSNYGYT

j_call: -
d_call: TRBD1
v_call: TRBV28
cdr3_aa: ASGGAGQGAPKSYEQY

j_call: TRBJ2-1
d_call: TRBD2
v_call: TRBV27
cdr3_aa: ASALGGVGYNEQF

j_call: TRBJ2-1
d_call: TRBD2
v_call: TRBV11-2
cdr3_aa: ASSGTSGSDEQF

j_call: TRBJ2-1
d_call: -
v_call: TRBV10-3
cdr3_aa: AIRWGISNNEQF

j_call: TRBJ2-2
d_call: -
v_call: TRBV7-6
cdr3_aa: ASSLAVTSDIGELF

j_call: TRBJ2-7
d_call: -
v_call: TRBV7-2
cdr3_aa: ASSLAVELLTYEQY

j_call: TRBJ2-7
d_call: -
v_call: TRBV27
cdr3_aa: ASSRHGAYEQY

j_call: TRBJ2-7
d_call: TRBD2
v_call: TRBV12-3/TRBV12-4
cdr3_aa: ASTPGGGPYEQY

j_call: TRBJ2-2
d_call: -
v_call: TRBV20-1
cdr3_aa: SARAGPNTGELF

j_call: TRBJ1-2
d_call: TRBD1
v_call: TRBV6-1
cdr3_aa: ASSDWTGSNYGYT

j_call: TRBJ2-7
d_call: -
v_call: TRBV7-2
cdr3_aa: ASSLDVGGDFRYEQY

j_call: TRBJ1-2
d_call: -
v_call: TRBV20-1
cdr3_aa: SARELGLDYGYT

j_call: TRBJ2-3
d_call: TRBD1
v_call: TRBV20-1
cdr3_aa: SAGTGGADTQY

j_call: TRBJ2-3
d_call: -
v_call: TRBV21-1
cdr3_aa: ASRSGGVWTDTQY

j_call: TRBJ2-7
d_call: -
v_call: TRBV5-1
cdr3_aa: ASSPEVVVLEQY

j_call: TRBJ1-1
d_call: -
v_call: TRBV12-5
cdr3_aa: ASGLGLPEAF

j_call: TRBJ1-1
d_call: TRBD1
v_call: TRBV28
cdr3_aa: ASILGQGVRAF

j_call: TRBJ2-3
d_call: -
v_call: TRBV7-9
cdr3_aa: ANSPPIHTDTQY

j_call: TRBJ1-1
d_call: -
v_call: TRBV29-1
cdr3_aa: SVPRQGMPEAF

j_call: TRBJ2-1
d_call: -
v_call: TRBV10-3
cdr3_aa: AIRKDLQSYNEQF

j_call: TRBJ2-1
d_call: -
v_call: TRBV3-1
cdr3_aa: TSSLRGGPVYNEQF

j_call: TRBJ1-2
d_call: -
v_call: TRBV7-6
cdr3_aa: ASSLGEGLGYGYT

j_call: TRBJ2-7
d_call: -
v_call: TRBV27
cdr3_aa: ASSVGRRNEQY

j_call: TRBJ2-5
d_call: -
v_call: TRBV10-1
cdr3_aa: ASRGSGGQETQY

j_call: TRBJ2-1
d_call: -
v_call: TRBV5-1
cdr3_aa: ASSLGEDEQF

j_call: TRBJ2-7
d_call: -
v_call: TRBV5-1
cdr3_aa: ASSLDLPYEQY

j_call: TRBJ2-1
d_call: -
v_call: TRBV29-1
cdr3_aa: SVVGTKAIQSYNEQF

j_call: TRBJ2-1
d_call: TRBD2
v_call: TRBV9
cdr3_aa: ASSATSGGSYNEQF

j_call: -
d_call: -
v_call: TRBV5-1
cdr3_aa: ASSLGRRGETQY

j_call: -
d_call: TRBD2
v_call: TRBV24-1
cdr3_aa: ATSDGTSGNYNEQY